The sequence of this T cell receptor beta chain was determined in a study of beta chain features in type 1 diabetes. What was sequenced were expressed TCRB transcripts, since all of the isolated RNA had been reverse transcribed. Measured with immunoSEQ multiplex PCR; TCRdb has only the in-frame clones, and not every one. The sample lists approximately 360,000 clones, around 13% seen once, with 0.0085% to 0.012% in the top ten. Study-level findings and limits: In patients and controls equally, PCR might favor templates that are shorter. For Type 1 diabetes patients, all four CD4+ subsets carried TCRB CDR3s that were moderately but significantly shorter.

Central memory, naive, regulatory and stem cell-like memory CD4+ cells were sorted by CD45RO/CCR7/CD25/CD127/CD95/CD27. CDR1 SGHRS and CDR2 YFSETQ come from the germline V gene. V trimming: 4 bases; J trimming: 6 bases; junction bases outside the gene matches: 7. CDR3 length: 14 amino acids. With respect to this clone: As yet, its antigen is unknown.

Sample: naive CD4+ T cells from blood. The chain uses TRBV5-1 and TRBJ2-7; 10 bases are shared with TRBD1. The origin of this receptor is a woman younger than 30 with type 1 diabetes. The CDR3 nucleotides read TGCGCCAGCAGCCCCCGGGGACAGGGGTCCGAGCAGTACTTC. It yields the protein CASSPRGQGSEQYF.